Each of the 24 T cell receptor beta chains below was sequenced from the same sample in a study of OX40 agonist ivuxolimab in advanced cancers. The table came from immunoSEQ multiplex PCR; TCRdb's copy has only in-frame clones and leaves some out. The sample has roughly 120,000 clones; 85% to 95% are singletons. Here the sequenced sample was CD4+ or CD8+ T cells sorted from blood, taken in a trial of the OX40 agonist ivuxolimab. These receptors were collected from an adult with an advanced solid tumor such as melanoma, head and neck, liver or kidney cancer.

The J gene is TRBJ2-1, the V gene TRBV5-4, with 13 bases fitting TRBD2. CDR1 is SGHNT, CDR2 YYREEE, per germline (reference sequence). Losses at the gene ends were 3 bases for V and 5 bases for J; bases not matched to a gene: 5. The CDR3 has 16 residues. The CDR3 loop is CASSSRTSGSDNEQFF. DNA of the CDR3: TGTGCCAGCAGCTCTAGGACTAGCGGGAGTGACAATGAGCAGTTCTTC. The variable domain in full, completed from reference TRBV5-4 and TRBJ2-1, reads ETGVTQSPTHLIKTRGQQVTLRCSSQSGHNTVSWYQQALGQGPQFIFQYYREEENGRGNFPPRFSGLQFPNYSSELNVNALELDDSALYLCASSSRTSGSDNEQFFGPGTRLTVL.

This rearrangement joins TRBV28 to TRBJ1-1; 8 bases match TRBD1. Germline-derived CDR1 and CDR2 are MDHEN and SYDVKM. CDR3 length equals 14 residues. With V trimmed by 6 bases and J by 3 bases, 6 bases remained unmatched. The CDR3: CASRLTGEYTEAFF. DNA for the CDR3: TGTGCCAGCAGGTTGACAGGGGAGTACACTGAAGCTTTCTTT.

V usage is TRBV29-1 and J usage is TRBJ1-2; TRBD1 agrees at 10 bases. The CDR3 length is 13 residues. The trim removed 6 bases at V and 7 bases at J, leaving 8 bases unmatched. Germline values: CDR1 SQVTM, CDR2 ANQGSEA. The CDR3 region is CSVADRGPAGYTF. The CDR3 DNA sequence: TGCAGCGTCGCTGACAGGGGGCCGGCTGGCTACACCTTC.

This clone was seen a single time. The chain is built from TRBV5-1 and TRBJ1-1; no clear D gene. The V gene's germline CDR1 is SGHRS and CDR2 YFSETQ. The CDR3 spans 15 residues. Trimming took 0 bases from V and 1 from J, leaving 10 bases between them. In DNA, the CDR3 is TGCGCCAGCAGCTTGGTAGCAGACCAGAACACTGAAGCTTTCTTT. It codes for CASSLVADQNTEAFF.

This rearrangement joins TRBV7-6 to TRBJ1-4; TRBD1 is a possible D gene (6 bases). With 3 bases removed from V and 3 bases from J, the gap between germline ends came to 11 bases. The CDR3 loop spans 15 amino acids. Looked up from germline, CDR1 is SGHVS and CDR2 is FNYEAQ. CDR3 coding DNA: TGTGCCAGCAGCTTCCTCGGACAGCCTAATGAAAAACTGTTTTTT. Translated, it gives CASSFLGQPNEKLFF. The full variable domain, completed using reference TRBV7-6 and TRBJ1-4, is GAGVSQSPRYKVTKRGQDVALRCDPISGHVSLYWYRQALGQGPEFLTYFNYEAQQDKSGLPNDRFSAERPEGSISTLTIQRTEQRDSAMYRCASSFLGQPNEKLFFGSGTQLSVL.

The V gene is TRBV7-3, the J gene TRBJ2-1; tentative D call: TRBD1 (6 bases). Per the germline V gene, CDR1 is SGHTA and CDR2 is FQGTGA. The CDR3 is 16 residues long. V was pared by 1 base and J by 6 bases, with 16 bases between. CDR3 protein: CASSLSSGGGPNEQFF. The CDR3 DNA reads TGTGCCAGCAGCTTAAGTTCTGGGGGCGGTCCCAATGAGCAGTTCTTC.

DNA for the CDR3: TGTGCCAGCAGTGGGGGGGGCGCATCCCAAGAGACCCAGTACTTC. It is translated as CASSGGGASQETQYF. The J gene is TRBJ2-5, the V gene TRBV28, with D possibly matching TRBD2 (7 bases). The CDR3 runs 15 residues. Trimming pared 5 bases from V and 1 base from J, leaving 14 bases between. Germline V gene data show CDR1 as MDHEN and CDR2 as SYDVKM.

V gene TRBV5-6 combines with J gene TRBJ2-7; TRBD2 is a possible D gene (6 bases). Trimming left V 0 bases short and J 5 bases short, with 12 bases between. This CDR3 is 14 amino acids long. Germline CDR1 is SGHDT and CDR2 is YYEEEE. In DNA, the CDR3 is TGTGCCAGCAGCTTGGAAGCGGGTTCCGACGAGCAGTACTTC. It encodes CASSLEAGSDEQYF. Complete variable domain (other parts from reference TRBV5-6 and TRBJ2-7): DAGVTQSPTHLIKTRGQQVTLRCSPKSGHDTVSWYQQALGQGPQFIFQYYEEEERQRGNFPDRFSGHQFPNYSSELNVNALLLGDSALYLCASSLEAGSDEQYFGPGTRLTVT.

J is TRBJ2-7 and V is TRBV27; 8 nucleotides agree with TRBD2. Per germline, CDR1 MNHEY and CDR2 SMNVEV (reference sequence). With 2 bases clipped from V and 0 bases from J, the junction kept 6 bases outside the gene matches. This CDR3 spans 16 amino acids. CDR3 sequence (DNA): TGTGCCAGCAGTTTAATGGTGGGGACTAGCTCCTACGAGCAGTACTTC. Residues: CASSLMVGTSSYEQYF.

This chain joins TRBV4-2 and TRBJ1-1; perhaps TRBD1 as D (6 bases). Per the germline V gene, CDR1 is LGHNA and CDR2 is YNFKEQ. The CDR3 consists of 14 residues. Trimming took 4 bases from V and 3 from J, leaving 12 bases between them. CDR3 DNA: TGTGCCAGCAGCCCAGCGACAGGTGACACTGAAGCTTTCTTT. It yields the protein CASSPATGDTEAFF.

V usage is TRBV15 and J usage is TRBJ2-7, with unresolved D. Germline CDR1 is LNHNV and CDR2 is YYDKDF (reference sequence). Trimming shortened V by 7 bases and J by 7 bases, and 17 bases separated the two germline ends. The CDR3 covers 13 residues. The CDR3 DNA sequence: TGTGCCACCAATATCATGGACGGCAGGGAGCAGTACTTC. Its protein is CATNIMDGREQYF.

This chain joins TRBV11-2 and TRBJ1-1, with D hard to call. Germline loops: CDR1 SGHAT, CDR2 FQNNGV. CDR3 length: 15 residues. V was pared by 0 bases and J by 0 bases, with 8 bases between. The CDR3 DNA is TGTGCCAGCAGCTTAGACCCCAGCATGAACACTGAAGCTTTCTTT. Its translation: CASSLDPSMNTEAFF.

The chain carries TRBV11-2 and TRBJ2-7, with 11 bases that match TRBD2. The CDR3 runs to 16 residues. The germline gives CDR1 SGHAT, CDR2 FQNNGV. J lost 2 bases, V lost 3 bases, and 6 bases had no gene match. The chain's CDR3 is CASSFSRLAGTYEQYF. The CDR3 DNA is TGTGCCAGCAGCTTTAGTCGACTAGCGGGAACCTACGAGCAGTACTTC.

The gene calls are TRBV12-5 and TRBJ1-4, with TRBD1 matching 9 bases. The V gene's germline CDR1 is LGHNT and CDR2 FRNRAP. The CDR3 covers 17 residues. V was clipped by 4 bases and J by 3 bases; unmatched bases: 9. DNA of the CDR3: TGTGCTAGTGGTTCTTCGACAGGGGGGTTCTCTAATGAAAAACTGTTTTTT. Encoded protein: CASGSSTGGFSNEKLFF. Drawing the rest from reference TRBV12-5 and TRBJ1-4, the complete variable domain is DARVTQTPRHKVTEMGQEVTMRCQPILGHNTVFWYRQTMMQGLELLAYFRNRAPLDDSGMPKDRFSAEMPDATLATLKIQPSEPRDSAVYFCASGSSTGGFSNEKLFFGSGTQLSVL.

The V gene is TRBV6-6, the J gene TRBJ1-5; a possible D gene is TRBD1 (5 bases). This CDR3 contains 15 residues. V was trimmed by 4 bases and J by 0 bases, leaving 10 bases between them. Germline V gives CDR1 MNHNY, CDR2 SVGAGI (reference sequence). This CDR3 is CASSSTGGSNQPQHF. As DNA, the CDR3 is TGTGCCAGCAGTTCAACAGGCGGTAGCAATCAGCCCCAGCATTTT.

The V call is TRBV4-2, the J call TRBJ1-1, with 8 bases that match TRBD1. The CDR3 runs 16 residues. The V and J ends lost 0 bases and 2 bases, in that order; junction bases with no gene match: 5. The V gene's germline CDR1 is LGHNA and CDR2 YNFKEQ. The CDR3 DNA reads TGTGCCAGCAGCCAAGACGGGACAGGCTATAACACTGAAGCTTTCTTT. Residues: CASSQDGTGYNTEAFF.

The J gene is TRBJ2-1, the V gene TRBV4-2; D unclear. CDR3 length equals 14 residues. Germline V gives CDR1 LGHNA, CDR2 YNFKEQ. Trimming removed 1 base from V and 8 bases from J, with 12 bases in between. The CDR3 protein is CASSQVLVGDEQFF. The DNA for the CDR3 is TGTGCCAGCAGCCAAGTTTTAGTTGGGGATGAGCAGTTCTTC.

V is TRBV6-6 and J is TRBJ1-1; D is unresolved. There are 14 residues in the CDR3. Per the germline V gene, CDR1 is MNHNY and CDR2 is SVGAGI (reference sequence). V gave up 6 bases and J gave up 1 base, with 12 bases separating them. The CDR3 is CASSFGRRNTEAFF. The CDR3 region has the DNA TGTGCCAGCAGCTTCGGACGGAGGAACACTGAAGCTTTCTTT.

The chain carries TRBV10-3 and TRBJ1-2; 12 bases map to TRBD1. The V and J ends lost 3 bases and 4 bases, in that order; junction bases with no gene match: 12. Germline CDR1 reads ENHRY; CDR2 reads SYGVKD. The length of the CDR3 is 18 residues. CDR3 sequence reads: CAISETPGQGAFVYGYTF. CDR3 coding DNA: TGTGCCATCAGTGAAACCCCGGGACAGGGGGCTTTTGTCTATGGCTACACCTTC.

The chain couples TRBV6-1 to TRBJ2-7; D may be TRBD2 (5 bases). Germline V gene lookup returns CDR1 MNHNS and CDR2 SASEGT. The V end lost 4 bases, the J end lost 3 bases, and 10 bases lay between the germline ends. The CDR3 runs 13 residues. CDR3 in amino acids: CASSGGGRYEQYF. CDR3 DNA sequence: TGTGCCAGCAGTGGCGGAGGCCGCTACGAGCAGTACTTC.

The J gene is TRBJ1-5, the V gene TRBV5-1; 7 bases fit TRBD1. Germline CDR1 SGHRS, CDR2 YFSETQ. The CDR3 is 18 residues long. Trimming at V came to 0 bases and at J to 0 bases, leaving 9 bases not matched to a gene. CDR3 in DNA: TGCGCCAGCAGCTTGGACAGGGGTACGGGTTATAGCAATCAGCCCCAGCATTTT. Amino acid sequence: CASSLDRGTGYSNQPQHF.

V and J are TRBV27 and TRBJ2-7; D is unclear. The ends were cut back, 8 bases at V and 0 bases at J, with 11 bases in the middle. Per the germline V gene, CDR1 is MNHEY and CDR2 is SMNVEV (reference sequence). The length of the CDR3 is 13 residues. CDR3 nucleotide sequence: TGTGCCAGCTGGTTCTTAAGCTCCTACGAGCAGTACTTC. This sequence encodes CASWFLSSYEQYF.

The chain couples TRBV5-1 to TRBJ2-2, with D perhaps matching TRBD2 (5 bases). The CDR3 is made up of 15 amino acids. V lost 5 bases and J lost 3, with 14 bases in between. Per germline, CDR1 SGHRS and CDR2 YFSETQ. The CDR3 region is CASRRVPGDTGELFF. The CDR3 region has the DNA TGCGCCAGCAGGAGGGTCCCTGGGGACACCGGGGAGCTGTTTTTT.

The rearrangement links TRBV11-2 to TRBJ1-4, with TRBD1 as a possible D gene (6 bases). The V end lost 2 bases, the J end lost 8 bases, and 12 bases lay between the germline ends. The CDR3 has 14 amino acids. Germline CDR1 SGHAT, CDR2 FQNNGV. CDR3 DNA: TGTGCCAGCAGCTTACACGAGGGGGGGGAAAAACTGTTTTTT. Residues: CASSLHEGGEKLFF.